The 30 T cell receptor beta chains in this list originate from one sample, sequenced in a study of cytomegalovirus exposure and HLA in healthy donors. The PCR ran on 60 Vbeta and 13 Jbeta primers. Using immunoSEQ multiplex PCR, the repertoire was profiled, and TCRdb retains in-frame clones only, with some absent. Seen here are 100,000 to 150,000 clones, about 8.5% observed once, and the top ten hold 5.5%. Sequencing was done on a sample of PBMCs. The receptors shown here come from a man between 35 and 55 years old in good health and CMV-seronegative.

This clone was observed a handful of times. The chain employs TRBV5-1 and TRBJ2-2; 9 bases are a match to TRBD1. This CDR3 has 16 amino acids. The V segment lost 4 bases and the J segment 4 bases; nucleotides outside the gene matches: 8. The germline gives CDR1 SGHRS, CDR2 YFSETQ. CDR3 in amino acids: CASSGTQGAGTGELFF. The CDR3 nucleotides are TGCGCCAGCAGCGGGACACAGGGGGCGGGCACCGGGGAGCTGTTTTTT.

A single count supports this clone. The chain joins TRBV11-2 to TRBJ2-5; maybe TRBD1 (5 bases). Germline V CDR1 and CDR2: SGHAT, FQNNGV. The V gene lost 5 bases and the J gene lost 13 bases, with 14 bases spanning the gap. The CDR3 covers 11 residues. The DNA for the CDR3 is TGTGCCAGCAGCACCTGGGGCCCCTCGTACTTC. Protein product: CASSTWGPSYF.

This clone was observed a handful of times. The chain couples TRBV4-1 to TRBJ1-1, with 8 bases fitting TRBD1. CDR1 and CDR2 from the germline V gene are MGHRA and YSYEKL. The length of the CDR3 is 15 residues. The ends lost 2 bases at V and 4 bases at J; junction bases unmatched: 6. The CDR3 here is CASSQTGQGSTEAFF. The CDR3 DNA reads TGCGCCAGCAGCCAAACTGGACAGGGTAGCACTGAAGCTTTCTTT.

In its sample, this clone was seen a few times. V gene TRBV5-4 combines with J gene TRBJ1-2, with TRBD1 as a possible D gene (6 bases). Germline V lookup: CDR1 SGHNT, CDR2 YYREEE (reference sequence). The length of the CDR3 is 14 residues. Trimming took 3 bases from V and 4 from J, leaving 13 bases between them. DNA of the CDR3: TGTGCCAGCAGCTCTACTCGGGACATCTATGGCTACACCTTC. This sequence encodes CASSSTRDIYGYTF.

This clone showed up just a few times. This sequence joins TRBV19 and TRBJ2-7; 8 bases agree with TRBD1. Trimming at V came to 4 bases and at J to 3 bases, leaving 11 bases not matched to a gene. Per the germline V gene, CDR1 is LNHDA and CDR2 is SQIVND (reference sequence). CDR3 length equals 16 residues. CDR3: CASSTGSGTGFYEQYF. The CDR3 nucleotides are TGTGCCAGTAGTACGGGATCCGGGACAGGCTTCTACGAGCAGTACTTC.

This clone was observed a handful of times. The rearrangement joins TRBV6-7 to TRBJ2-2; 9 nucleotides match TRBD2. TRBV6-7 is recorded as an ORF, its role being uncertain. This CDR3 is 15 amino acids long. V lost 10 bases to trimming and J lost 1 base; unmatched junction nucleotides: 7. CDR3 in DNA: TGTGCCATTCACTTAGCGGGGGTGAACACCGGGGAGCTGTTTTTT. Its translation is CAIHLAGVNTGELFF.

This clone showed up just a few times. V is TRBV5-1 and J is TRBJ2-2, with 10 bases matching TRBD1. Germline V gene data show CDR1 as SGHRS and CDR2 as YFSETQ. Losses at the gene ends were 5 bases for V and 6 bases for J; bases not matched to a gene: 10. The CDR3 contains 16 residues. The CDR3, as DNA: TGCGCCAGCAGAACATCCGGGACAGGGGTTCCCGGGGAGCTGTTTTTT. Translated: CASRTSGTGVPGELFF.

There are a few counts of this clone. The sample has other DNA sequences that encode this CDR3 too. The chain is built from TRBV4-1 and TRBJ1-2; the D gene is possibly TRBD1 (5 bases). Germline CDR1 and CDR2: MGHRA and YSYEKL. The V gene lost 0 bases and the J gene lost 3 bases, with 14 bases spanning the gap. This CDR3 comprises 16 residues. In DNA form, the CDR3 reads TGCGCCAGCAGCCAAGACAGGGCCCTTGTGGACTATGGCTACACCTTC. Translating it yields CASSQDRALVDYGYTF.

This clone was picked up one time. The rearrangement uses TRBV19 and TRBJ2-4; 7 bases are a match to TRBD1. The CDR3 runs 15 residues. Looked up from germline, CDR1 is LNHDA and CDR2 is SQIVND (reference sequence). V lost 4 bases to trimming and J lost 2 bases; unmatched junction nucleotides: 5. CDR3 sequence (DNA): TGTGCCAGTAGTAACCCCAGGGGGACCAAAAACATTCAGTACTTC. This sequence encodes CASSNPRGTKNIQYF.

This chain joins TRBV5-1 and TRBJ1-2; weak D call: TRBD1 (5 bases). The CDR3 runs 15 residues. In germline, CDR1 is SGHRS, CDR2 YFSETQ. Trimming cost V 0 bases and J 10 bases, with 19 bases left between them. DNA for the CDR3: TGCGCCAGCAGCTTGGAATTAACCCAGGGAGGGGCCTACACCTTC. It translates to CASSLELTQGGAYTF.

The chain employs TRBV15 and TRBJ2-5; D is possibly TRBD1 (5 bases). This CDR3 has 15 residues. The V and J ends lost 5 bases and 4 bases respectively, with 17 bases between them. Germline loops: CDR1 LNHNV, CDR2 YYDKDF (reference sequence). CDR3 sequence: CATSARSQGGETQYF. Here the CDR3 DNA reads TGTGCCACCAGCGCTCGATCGCAGGGTGGAGAGACCCAGTACTTC.

This clone was found a few times. This sequence joins TRBV19 and TRBJ2-7; 7 nucleotides agree with TRBD2. V was clipped by 9 bases and J by 5 bases; unmatched bases: 16. CDR3 length equals 15 residues. CDR1 and CDR2 (germline): LNHDA, SQIVND (reference sequence). Here the CDR3 reads CASQPSGEGTHEQYF. The CDR3 DNA reads TGTGCCAGCCAACCCTCGGGGGAGGGAACCCACGAGCAGTACTTC.

This clone was observed a handful of times. The J gene is TRBJ1-3, the V gene TRBV4-3; D remains ambiguous. The germline V gene has CDR1 LGHNA and CDR2 YSLEER. The CDR3 is 14 amino acids. Deletions cut 0 bases from V and 0 bases from J, with 3 bases between. In nucleotides, the CDR3 is TGCGCCAGCAGCCAAGATCACTCTGGAAACACCATATATTTT. As protein: CASSQDHSGNTIYF.

This clone was seen a handful of times. The chain joins TRBV5-6 to TRBJ1-3; D remains unclear. Germline V gene data show CDR1 as SGHDT and CDR2 as YYEEEE. V lost 3 bases, J lost 4 bases, and 5 bases lay in between. This CDR3 spans 12 amino acids. Here the CDR3 DNA reads TGTGCCAGCAGCTCCCAGGGAAACACCATATATTTT. Amino acid sequence: CASSSQGNTIYF.

This clone was counted a few times. V gene TRBV6-1 combines with J gene TRBJ2-7; D may be TRBD1 (6 bases). CDR1 MNHNS and CDR2 SASEGT come from the germline V gene. V lost 9 bases to trimming and J lost 3 bases, with 15 bases between them. This CDR3 is built from 13 residues. For the CDR3, the DNA is TGTGCCAGTAGGGGAAGGGACAACTACGAGCAGTACTTC. The encoded protein is CASRGRDNYEQYF.

The V call is TRBV6-1, the J call TRBJ2-5; perhaps TRBD2 as D (5 bases). The CDR3 totals 14 residues. V was cut by 1 base and J by 1 base, with 7 bases left in between. CDR1 is MNHNS and CDR2 is SASEGT in the germline V gene. The CDR3 nucleotides read TGTGCCAGCAGTGAAGGTAGCGTCCAAGAGACCCAGTACTTC. Amino acids: CASSEGSVQETQYF.

This clone was seen more than once but under ten times. The gene calls are TRBV30 and TRBJ2-5; TRBD2 matches 8 bases. V was clipped by 8 bases and J by 4 bases; unmatched bases: 9. The CDR3 spans 13 residues. Germline CDR1 GTSNPN, CDR2 SVGIG (reference sequence). This CDR3 reads CAADGGARETQYF. The CDR3 nucleotides read TGTGCCGCCGACGGGGGGGCGAGAGAGACCCAGTACTTC.

There are a few counts of this clone. This chain connects TRBV30 to TRBJ1-3, with 7 bases that match TRBD1. After removal of 3 bases from V and 1 base from J, the junction contained 9 bases not matched to a gene. The CDR3 length is 16 residues. Germline-derived CDR1 and CDR2 are GTSNPN and SVGIG (reference sequence). The CDR3 region has the DNA TGTGCCTGGAGCCAACCTGGGACAGCATCTGGAAACACCATATATTTT. Translating gives CAWSQPGTASGNTIYF.

The gene calls are TRBV7-8 and TRBJ2-7, with no clear D. Trimming pared 3 bases from V and 5 bases from J, leaving 11 bases between. There are 13 residues in the CDR3. CDR1 and CDR2 from the germline V gene are SGHVS and FQNEAQ. CDR3 coding DNA: TGTGCCAGCAGCTTTTTTGCTATAGACGAGCAGTACTTC. Translation gives CASSFFAIDEQYF.

The J gene is TRBJ2-7, the V gene TRBV28, with a tentative D call TRBD1 (5 bases). The CDR3 length is 14 residues. The V end lost 2 bases, the J end lost 2 bases, and 10 bases lay between the germline ends. Germline CDR1 MDHEN, CDR2 SYDVKM. For the CDR3, the DNA is TGTGCCAGCAGTTTAGGGGCGCTCCCCTACGAGCAGTACTTC. Encoded protein: CASSLGALPYEQYF.

In this sample, this clone turned up a few times. The CDR3 end shows no conserved phenylalanine or tryptophan, and so a read error is likely. The chain uses TRBV9 and TRBJ1-5, with D maybe TRBD1 (5 bases). This CDR3 has 14 amino acids. Trimming removed 0 bases from V and 2 bases from J, with 6 bases in between. Germline-derived CDR1 and CDR2 are SGDLS and YYNGEE. The CDR3 loop reads CASSVGGGNQPQHL. The CDR3 DNA is TGTGCCAGCAGCGTAGGGGGGGGCAATCAGCCCCAGCATTTG.

The genes are TRBV5-1 and TRBJ2-1, with D possibly being TRBD2 (5 bases). This CDR3 has 16 amino acids. V lost 3 bases to trimming and J lost 3 bases, with 16 bases between them. Germline V gene data show CDR1 as SGHRS and CDR2 as YFSETQ. The CDR3 protein is CASSSPQTKNYNEQFF. The DNA for the CDR3 is TGCGCCAGCAGCTCCCCCCAGACTAAGAACTACAATGAGCAGTTCTTC.

The table lists this clone with a few counts. The chain couples TRBV4-1 to TRBJ2-3; TRBD1 might be the D (6 bases). CDR1 is MGHRA and CDR2 is YSYEKL in the germline V gene. The CDR3 runs to 14 residues. V lost 2 bases, J lost 3 bases, and 9 bases lay in between. The CDR3 region has the DNA TGCGCCAGCAGCCAACCACAGGGAACAGATACGCAGTATTTT. Its protein is CASSQPQGTDTQYF.

The chain has TRBV7-2 and TRBJ2-7; 9 nucleotides align to TRBD2. V lost 1 base and J lost 8; bases outside the gene matches: 15. CDR3 length: 17 residues. Germline V gene lookup returns CDR1 SGHTA and CDR2 FQGNSA. DNA of the CDR3: TGTGCCAGCAGCTTAGTCTCGTCCGGGACTAGCTACTCACAGCAGTACTTC. Residues: CASSLVSSGTSYSQQYF. Supplemented by reference TRBV7-2 and TRBJ2-7, the full variable domain reads GAGVSQSPSNKVTEKGKDVELRCDPISGHTALYWYRQSLGQGLEFLIYFQGNSAPDKSGLPSDRFSAERTGGSVSTLTIQRTQQEDSAVYLCASSLVSSGTSYSQQYFGPGTRLTVT.

This clone was picked up a small number of times. This rearrangement joins TRBV10-3 to TRBJ2-7; 7 bases are shared with TRBD1. CDR1 is ENHRY and CDR2 is SYGVKD in the germline V gene. This CDR3 has 15 amino acids. The V gene end was trimmed by 3 bases and the J gene end by 1 base; junction bases not matched to a gene: 6. The DNA of the CDR3 is TGTGCCATCAGTGACACAGGGGCGATTTCCTACGAGCAGTACTTC. Its protein is CAISDTGAISYEQYF.

There are a few counts of this clone. CDR3 region: CASSVISGGAGNEQFF. The CDR3 DNA sequence: TGTGCCAGCAGCGTAATTAGCGGGGGGGCGGGCAATGAGCAGTTCTTC. The V gene is TRBV9, the J gene TRBJ2-1; 11 bases agree with TRBD2. CDR3 size: 16 residues. V dropped 1 base and J dropped 6; count of bases not matched to a gene: 6. Germline CDR1 SGDLS, CDR2 YYNGEE.

This clone was counted a few times. The chain joins TRBV19 to TRBJ1-1; the D is unclear. Germline V gene sequence: CDR1 LNHDA, CDR2 SQIVND (reference sequence). This CDR3 contains 13 residues. V was cut by 3 bases and J by 1 base, with 6 bases left in between. Here the CDR3 DNA reads TGTGCCAGTAGTATCGGGTCGAACACTGAAGCTTTCTTT. It specifies CASSIGSNTEAFF.

The gene calls are TRBV27 and TRBJ2-1; D might be TRBD2 (7 bases). V lost 2 bases, J lost 5 bases, and 10 bases lay in between. The CDR3 totals 14 residues. Germline V gene sequence: CDR1 MNHEY, CDR2 SMNVEV (reference sequence). The DNA of the CDR3 is TGTGCCAGCAGTTTACGGGGGGCCCACAATGAGCAGTTCTTC. Residues: CASSLRGAHNEQFF.

This clone occurred a few times. This chain connects TRBV20-1 to TRBJ1-6; TRBD1 matches 7 bases. The CDR3 is 11 residues long. Germline CDR1 DFQATT, CDR2 SNEGSKA (reference sequence). For the CDR3, the DNA is TGCAGGGGACAGAAAAATTCACCCCTCCACTTT. Translating it yields CRGQKNSPLHF.

In its sample, this clone was seen a few times. The gene calls are TRBV13 and TRBJ1-2; D gene ambiguous. Germline V gene lookup returns CDR1 PRHDT and CDR2 FYEKMQ (reference sequence). V gave up 5 bases and J gave up 0 bases, with 10 bases separating them. CDR3 size: 14 residues. The CDR3 sequence is CASSPGVTNYGYTF. Written as DNA, the CDR3 is TGTGCCAGCAGCCCGGGAGTTACTAACTATGGCTACACCTTC. Filled out from reference TRBV13 and TRBJ1-2, the complete variable domain reads AAGVIQSPRHLIKEKRETATLKCYPIPRHDTVYWYQQGPGQDPQFLISFYEKMQSDKGSIPDRFSAQQFSDYHSELNMSSLELGDSALYFCASSPGVTNYGYTFGSGTRLTVV.